These T cell receptor beta chains were read from a single sample in a study of blood T cell repertoires in COVID-19. Sequencing used immunoSEQ multiplex PCR; TCRdb keeps in-frame clones, though not all of them. The sample has under 200,000 clones, about 82% seen once. The sample comprised peripheral blood. Receptors were obtained from a man between 65 and 80 years old with active or convalescent COVID-19. CDR3s leave out the opening cysteine and the closing phenylalanine or tryptophan. Only part of the rows carry a size: once, few, many, or a class if the clone is expanded.

abundance,j_gene,v_gene,len,CDR3aa
-,TRBJ1-1,TRBV6-5,11,ASRQGAWTEAF
many,TRBJ1-2,TRBV29-1,11,SASQGSNSGYT
-,TRBJ1-1,TRBV19,12,ASSSPGLNTEAF
-,TRBJ2-2,TRBV6-5,13,ASSPRGLNTGELF
-,TRBJ2-7,TRBV6-5,11,ASSYRRDGEQY
-,TRBJ2-2,TRBV5-4,13,ASSLGLGYTGELF
-,TRBJ2-7,TRBV29-1,14,SVTSGLAGIGYEQY
-,TRBJ1-2,TRBV6-5,12,ATRGGQPNYGYT
-,TRBJ2-3,TRBV27,14,ASSSGLAGDTDTQY
-,TRBJ2-3,TRBV4-3,13,ASSPGTGGTDTQY
-,TRBJ2-2,TRBV4-3,15,ASSQEKNFERAGELF
once,TRBJ2-2,TRBV4-2,13,ASSQDSIRAGELF
-,TRBJ1-1,TRBV18,13,ASSPGDRGHGEAF
once,TRBJ1-2,TRBV6-1,11,ASSEQQGYGYT
-,TRBJ2-3,TRBV9,12,ATGGGQGGDTQY
-,TRBJ2-1,TRBV28,13,ASSFLDSRANEQF
-,TRBJ1-1,TRBV7-9,12,ASSPQNGADRAF
-,TRBJ1-5,TRBV5-6,13,ASSRQPYSNQPQH
once,TRBJ1-5,TRBV5-8,13,ASSTGQGSDQPQH
-,TRBJ2-7,TRBV29-1,11,SVRTGHDYEQY
once,TRBJ1-1,TRBV6-2/TRBV6-3,10,ASSAPGKEAF
-,TRBJ2-2,TRBV4-1,13,ASSPGQGAPGELF
-,TRBJ2-7,TRBV5-1,12,ASSLKGQPLEQY
few,TRBJ2-1,TRBV2,12,AILGPGAYNEQF
-,TRBJ2-5,TRBV7-3,12,ASSPMGGSETQY
-,TRBJ1-1,TRBV6-1,13,ASSDLTGGNTEAF
-,TRBJ1-2,TRBV19,11,ASSPGDGYGYT
few,TRBJ1-2,TRBV5-8,12,ASSYKSNSYGYT
few,TRBJ2-2,TRBV5-1,14,ASSLGTDANTGELF
once,TRBJ1-1,TRBV18,15,ASSPYELRGWNTEAF
-,TRBJ1-6,TRBV24-1,19,ATSDFPEGTTGGQYNSPLH
-,TRBJ1-1,TRBV7-9,12,ASSLKQQNTEAF
once,TRBJ2-7,TRBV29-1,12,SVTLGQTAYEQY
few,TRBJ1-2,TRBV30,13,AWSNRGGINYGYT
few,TRBJ2-1,TRBV7-9,10,ASTQSRNEQF
-,TRBJ1-1,TRBV10-3,12,AITAGQTNTEAF
-,TRBJ1-6,TRBV30,11,AWSTGVRSPLH
once,TRBJ2-1,TRBV18,13,ASSQTSGSAYEQF
-,TRBJ2-2,TRBV27,13,ASRPGQGYPGELF
few,TRBJ1-2,TRBV6-2/TRBV6-3,14,ASSSRARGSLYGYT
-,TRBJ2-1,TRBV27,11,ASSLAIQGFEF
-,TRBJ2-1,TRBV7-9,12,ASSLLASYNEQF
-,TRBJ2-7,TRBV9,12,ASSPRGGWGEQY
many,TRBJ2-7,TRBV2,12,ASSDGQGVYEQY
once,TRBJ1-2,TRBV27,13,ASSPYRGNDYGYT
-,TRBJ2-7,TRBV5-4,16,ASSLQGSRLAGYYEQY
few,TRBJ2-5,TRBV4-1,13,ASSRGTSGEETQY
-,TRBJ2-1,TRBV20-1,13,SASPGTSGIHEQF
-,TRBJ2-4,TRBV5-1,15,ASSDSKPWGAKNIQY